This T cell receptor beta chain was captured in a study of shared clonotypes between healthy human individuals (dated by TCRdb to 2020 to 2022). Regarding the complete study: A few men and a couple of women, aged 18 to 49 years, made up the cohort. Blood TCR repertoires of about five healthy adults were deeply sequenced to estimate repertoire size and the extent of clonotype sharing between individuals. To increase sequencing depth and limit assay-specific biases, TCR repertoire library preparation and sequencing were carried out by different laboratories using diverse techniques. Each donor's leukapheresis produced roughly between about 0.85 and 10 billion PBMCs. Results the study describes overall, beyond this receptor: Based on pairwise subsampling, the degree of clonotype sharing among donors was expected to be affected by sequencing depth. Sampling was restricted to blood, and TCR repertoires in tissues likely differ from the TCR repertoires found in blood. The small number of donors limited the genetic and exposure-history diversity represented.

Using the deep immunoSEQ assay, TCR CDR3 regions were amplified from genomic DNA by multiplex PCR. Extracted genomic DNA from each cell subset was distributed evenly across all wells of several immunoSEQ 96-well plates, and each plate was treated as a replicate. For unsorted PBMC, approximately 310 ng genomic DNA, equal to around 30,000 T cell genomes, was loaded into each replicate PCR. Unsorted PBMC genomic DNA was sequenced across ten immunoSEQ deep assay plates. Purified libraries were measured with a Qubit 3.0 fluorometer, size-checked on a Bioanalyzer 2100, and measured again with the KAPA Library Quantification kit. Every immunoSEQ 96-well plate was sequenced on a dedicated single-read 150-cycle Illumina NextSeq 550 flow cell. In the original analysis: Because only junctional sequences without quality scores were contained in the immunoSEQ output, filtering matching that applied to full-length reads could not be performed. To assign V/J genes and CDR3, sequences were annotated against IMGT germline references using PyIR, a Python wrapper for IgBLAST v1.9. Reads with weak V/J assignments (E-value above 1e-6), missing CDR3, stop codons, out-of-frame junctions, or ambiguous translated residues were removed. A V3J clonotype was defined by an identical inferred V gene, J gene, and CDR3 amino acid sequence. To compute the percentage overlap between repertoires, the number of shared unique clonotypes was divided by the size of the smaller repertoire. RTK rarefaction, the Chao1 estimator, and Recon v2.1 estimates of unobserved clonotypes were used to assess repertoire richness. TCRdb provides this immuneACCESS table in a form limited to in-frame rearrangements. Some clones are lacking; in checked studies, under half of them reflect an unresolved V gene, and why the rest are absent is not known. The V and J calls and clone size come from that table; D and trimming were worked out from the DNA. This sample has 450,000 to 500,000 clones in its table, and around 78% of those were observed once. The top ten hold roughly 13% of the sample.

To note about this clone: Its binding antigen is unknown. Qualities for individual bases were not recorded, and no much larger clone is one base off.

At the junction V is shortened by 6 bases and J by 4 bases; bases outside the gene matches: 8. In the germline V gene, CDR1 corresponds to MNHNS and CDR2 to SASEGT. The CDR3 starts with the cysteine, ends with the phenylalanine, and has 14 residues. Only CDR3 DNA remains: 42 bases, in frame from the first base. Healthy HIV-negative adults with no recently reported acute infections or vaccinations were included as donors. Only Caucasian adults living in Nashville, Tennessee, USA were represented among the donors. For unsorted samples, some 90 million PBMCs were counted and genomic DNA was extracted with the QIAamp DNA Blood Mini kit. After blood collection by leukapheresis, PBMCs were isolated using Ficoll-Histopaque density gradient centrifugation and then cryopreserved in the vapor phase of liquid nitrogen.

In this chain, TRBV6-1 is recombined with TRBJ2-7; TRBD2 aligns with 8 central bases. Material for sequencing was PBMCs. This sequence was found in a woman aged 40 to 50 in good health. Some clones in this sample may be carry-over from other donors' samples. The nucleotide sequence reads TGTGCCAGCAGAGCTCGCGGGAGGATGTACGAGCAGTACTTC. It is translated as CASRARGRMYEQYF.